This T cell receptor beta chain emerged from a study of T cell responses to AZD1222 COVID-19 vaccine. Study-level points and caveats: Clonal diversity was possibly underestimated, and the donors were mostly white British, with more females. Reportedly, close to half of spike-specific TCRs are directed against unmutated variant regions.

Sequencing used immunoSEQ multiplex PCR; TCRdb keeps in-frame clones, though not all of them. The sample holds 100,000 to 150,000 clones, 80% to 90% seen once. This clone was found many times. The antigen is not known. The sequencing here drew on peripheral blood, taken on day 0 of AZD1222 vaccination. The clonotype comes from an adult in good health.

The CDR3 here is CASSLALSTGGSYEQYF. The CDR3 bases are TGTGCCAGCAGCTTAGCGCTGTCTACTGGAGGTTCCTACGAGCAGTACTTC. V usage is TRBV7-6 and J usage is TRBJ2-7, with D perhaps matching TRBD2 (5 bases). Trimming left V 0 bases short and J 1 base short, with 16 bases between. Germline lookup yields CDR1 SGHVS and CDR2 FNYEAQ. This CDR3 is 17 amino acids long.